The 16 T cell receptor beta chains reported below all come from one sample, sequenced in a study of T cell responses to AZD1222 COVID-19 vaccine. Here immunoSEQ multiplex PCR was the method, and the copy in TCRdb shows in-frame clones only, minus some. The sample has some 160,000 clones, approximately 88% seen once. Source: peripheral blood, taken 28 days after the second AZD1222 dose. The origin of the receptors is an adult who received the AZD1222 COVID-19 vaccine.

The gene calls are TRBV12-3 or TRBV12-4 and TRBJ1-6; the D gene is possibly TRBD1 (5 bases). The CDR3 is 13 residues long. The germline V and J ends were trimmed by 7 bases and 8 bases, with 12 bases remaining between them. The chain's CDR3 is CASKPGYYSPLHF. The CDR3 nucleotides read TGTGCCAGCAAACCAGGGTATTATTCACCCCTCCACTTT.

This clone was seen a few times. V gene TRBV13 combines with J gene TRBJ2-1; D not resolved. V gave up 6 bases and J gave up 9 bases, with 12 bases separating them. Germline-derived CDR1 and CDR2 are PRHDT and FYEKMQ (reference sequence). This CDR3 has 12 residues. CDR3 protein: CASSPRLGEQFF. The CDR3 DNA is TGTGCCAGCAGTCCACGACTTGGTGAGCAGTTCTTC.

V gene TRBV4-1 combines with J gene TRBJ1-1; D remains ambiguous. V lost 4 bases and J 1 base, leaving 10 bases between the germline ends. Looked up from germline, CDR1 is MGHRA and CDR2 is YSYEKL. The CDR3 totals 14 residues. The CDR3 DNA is TGCGCCAGCAGCCCCCAGGTGAGGAACACTGAAGCTTTCTTT. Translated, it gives CASSPQVRNTEAFF.

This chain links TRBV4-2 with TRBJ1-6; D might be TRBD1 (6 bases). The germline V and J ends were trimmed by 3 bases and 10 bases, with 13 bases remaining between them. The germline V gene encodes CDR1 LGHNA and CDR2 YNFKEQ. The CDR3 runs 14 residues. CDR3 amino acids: CASSQRDIRSPLHF. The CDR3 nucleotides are TGTGCCAGCAGCCAGAGGGACATCAGGTCACCCCTCCACTTT.

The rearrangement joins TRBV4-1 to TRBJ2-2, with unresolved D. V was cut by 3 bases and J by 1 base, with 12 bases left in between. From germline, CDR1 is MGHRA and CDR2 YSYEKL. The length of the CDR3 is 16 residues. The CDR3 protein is CASSQPGRKNTGELFF. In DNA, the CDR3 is TGCGCCAGCAGCCAGCCCGGACGAAAGAACACCGGGGAGCTGTTTTTT.

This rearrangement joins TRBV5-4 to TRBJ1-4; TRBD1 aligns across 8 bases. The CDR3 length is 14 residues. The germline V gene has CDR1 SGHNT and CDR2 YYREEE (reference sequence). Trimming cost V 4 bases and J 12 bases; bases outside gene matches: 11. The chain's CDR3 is CASSLIQGEGELFF. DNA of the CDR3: TGTGCCAGCAGCCTAATACAGGGGGAAGGGGAACTGTTTTTT.

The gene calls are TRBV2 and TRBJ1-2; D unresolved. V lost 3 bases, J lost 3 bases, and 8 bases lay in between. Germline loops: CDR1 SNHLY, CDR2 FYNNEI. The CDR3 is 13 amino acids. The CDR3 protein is CASSDSRYYGYTF. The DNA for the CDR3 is TGTGCCAGCAGTGACAGTCGGTACTATGGCTACACCTTC. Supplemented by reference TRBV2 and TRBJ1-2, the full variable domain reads EPEVTQTPSHQVTQMGQEVILRCVPISNHLYFYWYRQILGQKVEFLVSFYNNEISEKSEIFDDQFSVERPDGSNFTLKIRSTKLEDSAMYFCASSDSRYYGYTFGSGTRLTVV.

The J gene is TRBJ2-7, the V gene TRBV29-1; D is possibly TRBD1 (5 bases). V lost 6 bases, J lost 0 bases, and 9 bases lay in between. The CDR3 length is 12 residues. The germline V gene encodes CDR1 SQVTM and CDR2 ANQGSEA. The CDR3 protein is CSVQGNSYEQYF. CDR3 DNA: TGCAGCGTCCAGGGAAACTCCTACGAGCAGTACTTC.

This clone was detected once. The DNA of the CDR3 is TGTGCCAGCAGTTACTCGGGGAGGAGAGCGAACGAGCAGTACTTC. As protein: CASSYSGRRANEQYF. V gene TRBV6-5 combines with J gene TRBJ2-7, with a possible D match to TRBD2 (6 bases). CDR3 length: 15 amino acids. V lost 0 bases and J 5 bases, leaving 14 bases between the germline ends. Germline lookup yields CDR1 MNHEY and CDR2 SVGAGI.

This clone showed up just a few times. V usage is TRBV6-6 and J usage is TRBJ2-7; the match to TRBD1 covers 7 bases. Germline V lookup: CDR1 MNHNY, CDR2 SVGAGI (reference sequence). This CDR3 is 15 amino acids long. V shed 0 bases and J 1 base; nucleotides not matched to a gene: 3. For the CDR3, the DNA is TGTGCCAGCAGTTACTCGATGGGACAGTCCTACGAGCAGTACTTC. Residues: CASSYSMGQSYEQYF.

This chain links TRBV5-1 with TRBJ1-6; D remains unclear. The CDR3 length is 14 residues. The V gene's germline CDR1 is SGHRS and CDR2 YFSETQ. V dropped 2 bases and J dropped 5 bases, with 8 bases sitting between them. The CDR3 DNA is TGCGCCAGCAGCTTCCGGGGAAATAATTCACCCCTCCACTTT. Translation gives CASSFRGNNSPLHF.

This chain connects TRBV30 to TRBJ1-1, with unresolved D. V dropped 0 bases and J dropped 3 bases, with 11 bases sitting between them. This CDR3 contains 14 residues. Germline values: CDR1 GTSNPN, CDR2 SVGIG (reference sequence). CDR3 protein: CAWSVLGVDTEAFF. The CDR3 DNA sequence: TGTGCCTGGAGTGTACTCGGGGTCGACACTGAAGCTTTCTTT.

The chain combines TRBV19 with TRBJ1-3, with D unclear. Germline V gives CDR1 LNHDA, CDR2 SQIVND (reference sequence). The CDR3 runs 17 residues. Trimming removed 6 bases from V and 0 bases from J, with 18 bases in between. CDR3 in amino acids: CASSWAAPWNSGNTIYF. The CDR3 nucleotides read TGTGCCAGTAGCTGGGCCGCTCCCTGGAACTCTGGAAACACCATATATTTT.

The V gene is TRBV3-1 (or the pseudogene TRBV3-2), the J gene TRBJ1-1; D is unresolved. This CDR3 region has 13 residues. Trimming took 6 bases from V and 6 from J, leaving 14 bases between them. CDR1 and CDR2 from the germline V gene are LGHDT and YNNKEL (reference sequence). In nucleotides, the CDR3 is TGTGCCAGCAGAAAAAACACCGGAGCTGAAGCTTTCTTT. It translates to CASRKNTGAEAFF.

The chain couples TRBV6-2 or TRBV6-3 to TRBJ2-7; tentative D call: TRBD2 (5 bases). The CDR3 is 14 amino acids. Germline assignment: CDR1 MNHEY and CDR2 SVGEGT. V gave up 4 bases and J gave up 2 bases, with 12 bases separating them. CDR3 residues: CASSSPPGTYEQYF. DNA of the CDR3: TGTGCCAGCAGTTCCCCCCCCGGGACCTACGAGCAGTACTTC.

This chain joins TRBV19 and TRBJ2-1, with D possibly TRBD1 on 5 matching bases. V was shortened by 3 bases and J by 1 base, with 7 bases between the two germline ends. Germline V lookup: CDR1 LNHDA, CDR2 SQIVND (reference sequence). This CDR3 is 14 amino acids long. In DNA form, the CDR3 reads TGTGCCAGTAGTATGCAGGGTTCCTACAATGAGCAGTTCTTC. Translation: CASSMQGSYNEQFF.